The subject of this entry is one T cell receptor beta chain. Original data processing: From reference gene primer amplification, estimates of nucleated cell counts were derived. Here immunoSEQ multiplex PCR was the method, and the copy in TCRdb shows in-frame clones only, minus some. D and trimming were read from the DNA, whereas the V and J calls and clone size are those reported in that table. The sample gives more than 65,000 clones, about four fifths of which show up once; roughly 44% is in the top ten. V shed 8 bases, J shed 1 base, and the junction held 19 bases outside the gene matches. The germline CDR1 and CDR2 sequences are SEHNR and FQNEAQ (reference sequence). The CDR3 is 18 amino acids. The data stem from a study of blood T cell repertoires in COVID-19. Overall study: From the United States, Italy and Spain came samples of acute and convalescent COVID-19. PBMCs, B-cell-depleted T cells, or T cells provided the cDNA or gDNA that made up the material.

V usage is TRBV7-9 and J usage is TRBJ1-1; TRBD1 aligns across 7 bases. The sequencing sample was made of peripheral blood. The origin of this receptor is a human donor in a cohort sampled during active COVID-19. The DNA of the CDR3 is TGTGCCAGCGAGAGAACAGGACAGGCGGTTTTGTCGAACACTGAAGCTTTCTTT. Translated: CASERTGQAVLSNTEAFF.